The 3 T cell receptor beta chains reported below all come from one sample, sequenced in a study of T cells in localized non-small cell lung cancer. TCRdb's table, derived via immunoSEQ multiplex PCR, lists solely in-frame clones and lacks some. The profile shows 6,000 to 10,000 clones, approximately 93% of them singletons. Sample: peripheral blood, taken before any cancer treatment. These receptors all come from a woman aged 35 to 75 with stage I lung adenocarcinoma.

This clone was seen a single time. The chain combines TRBV11-2 with TRBJ2-3; no definite D call. The germline V gene has CDR1 SGHAT and CDR2 FQNNGV. This CDR3 has 13 amino acids. Deletions cut 2 bases from V and 2 bases from J, with 5 bases between. The CDR3 coding sequence is TGTGCCAGCAGCTTAATCATCACAGATACGCAGTATTTT. This gives the protein CASSLIITDTQYF. The variable domain in full, completed from reference TRBV11-2 and TRBJ2-3, reads EAGVAQSPRYKIIEKRQSVAFWCNPISGHATLYWYQQILGQGPKLLIQFQNNGVVDDSQLPKDRFSAERLKGVDSTLKIQPAKLEDSAVYLCASSLIITDTQYFGPGTRLTVL.

This clone was seen only once. This chain joins TRBV19 and TRBJ1-1, with TRBD1 matching 7 bases. Germline loops: CDR1 LNHDA, CDR2 SQIVND (reference sequence). V shed 4 bases, J shed 4 bases, and the junction held 6 bases outside the gene matches. The CDR3 runs to 14 residues. The CDR3 here is CASSRDRFVTEAFF. The CDR3 nucleotides read TGTGCCAGTAGTAGGGACAGATTTGTCACTGAAGCTTTCTTT.

The chain carries TRBV14 and TRBJ1-2; D is unresolved. V was trimmed by 0 bases and J by 4 bases, leaving 3 bases between them. Germline CDR1 SGHDN, CDR2 FVKESK. This CDR3 has 12 amino acids. CDR3: CASSQDSYGYTF. CDR3 sequence (DNA): TGTGCCAGCAGCCAAGACAGCTATGGCTACACCTTC.